These 30 T cell receptor beta chains originate from one sample sequenced in a study of molecular identifiers for immune sequencing clone quantification. TCRdb used MiXCR to reprocess the PCR reads, holding one entry per CDR3 protein. The sample has a few hundred thousand distinct CDR3 sequences; around 21% are singletons. The material sequenced was naive CD8+ T cells from blood, with Jurkat cell RNA spiked in. Documented subset: FACS-sorted CD8+CD4-CCR7+CD45RA+ naive T cells. These receptors all stem from a human donor in good health. Some libraries in this study had Jurkat cell RNA spiked in.

This clonotype was observed a handful of times. The CDR3 DNA is TGTGCCAGTAGTGTGGGACTAACCCCGATGGATACGCAGTATTTT. Encoded protein: CASSVGLTPMDTQYF. The chain employs TRBV19 and TRBJ2-3; 7 nucleotides line up with TRBD2. Germline V gives CDR1 LNHDA, CDR2 SQIVND (reference sequence). J gave up 6 bases and V 5 bases, and 11 bases lay outside the gene matches. The CDR3 extends over 15 amino acids.

Comments on this clonotype: A much larger clonotype is one base distant, so this may be a read error. This chain joins TRBV4-1 and TRBJ2-3; the match to TRBD1 covers 8 bases. Germline assignment: CDR1 MGHRA and CDR2 YSYEKL. Unmatched junction bases numbered 4, after V lost 4 bases and J lost 4 bases. This CDR3 region has 14 residues. For the CDR3, the DNA is TGCGCCAGCAGCCGAGTACAGGGGGCAGATACGCAGTATTTT. Translated: CASSRVQGADTQYF.

This rearrangement joins TRBV28 to TRBJ2-7, with a weak D call TRBD2 (5 bases). V was clipped by 4 bases and J by 6 bases, with 16 bases between them. CDR1 is MDHEN and CDR2 is SYDVKM in the germline V gene. CDR3 length equals 14 residues. As DNA, the CDR3 is TGTGCCAGCAGTTCCTCAGACCGGACTTCCGAGCAGTACTTC. Translating gives CASSSSDRTSEQYF.

The genes are TRBV12-3 or TRBV12-4 and TRBJ2-1; 12 positions match TRBD2. V lost 1 base and J lost 4; bases outside the gene matches: 5. The CDR3 sequence is 17 residues long. The CDR3 bases are TGTGCCAGCAGTTTAGTGGAACTAGCGGGGGGATACAATGAGCAGTTCTTC. It encodes CASSLVELAGGYNEQFF.

This clonotype showed up many times. V usage is TRBV4-1 and J usage is TRBJ2-7; D unclear. This CDR3 is 12 amino acids long. The V and J ends lost 1 base and 9 bases respectively, with 10 bases between them. Germline lookup yields CDR1 MGHRA and CDR2 YSYEKL. This CDR3 is CASSQGSSGQYF. The DNA for the CDR3 is TGCGCCAGCAGCCAAGGGTCCTCAGGGCAGTACTTC.

This clonotype was counted only a few times. V usage is TRBV7-6 and J usage is TRBJ2-7; D unclear. V lost 0 bases, J lost 3 bases, and 15 bases lay in between. Per the germline V gene, CDR1 is SGHVS and CDR2 is FNYEAQ. The CDR3 has 16 residues. CDR3 sequence reads: CASSLAAGDTGYEQYF. The CDR3 DNA reads as TGTGCCAGCAGCTTAGCCGCAGGAGATACCGGCTACGAGCAGTACTTC.

Points on this clonotype: A much larger clone differs from this one at a single base, so this may be a read error. The V and J genes are TRBV27 and TRBJ1-6; the D is unclear. Germline CDR1 is MNHEY and CDR2 is SMNVEV (reference sequence). The CDR3 covers 17 residues. The CDR3: CVSSLRTAYVSYSPLHF. The CDR3 DNA reads as TGTGTCAGCAGTTTACGTACAGCATACGTTTCTTATTCACCCCTCCACTTT.

The chain recombines TRBV7-9 with TRBJ1-2, with D hard to call. The V end was cut by 3 bases, the J end by 0 bases, with 8 bases between. Germline V gene lookup returns CDR1 SEHNR and CDR2 FQNEAQ (reference sequence). CDR3 size: 14 residues. This CDR3 is CASSFALTNYGYTF. The CDR3 DNA reads TGTGCCAGCAGCTTTGCGCTTACTAACTATGGCTACACCTTC.

In this sample, this clonotype turned up many times. The CDR3 bases are TGCGCCAGCAGCCAGGAAAGGTGGGGGCAGCAGAACACTGAAGCTTTCTTT. It codes for CASSQERWGQQNTEAFF. This rearrangement joins TRBV4-3 to TRBJ1-1, with D possibly matching TRBD1 (6 bases). The CDR3 has 17 amino acids. Germline V gives CDR1 LGHNA, CDR2 YSLEER. The V gene lost 3 bases and the J gene lost 1 base, with 18 bases spanning the gap.

The rearrangement joins TRBV2 to TRBJ1-1, with D unresolved. V gave up 1 base and J gave up 0 bases, with 3 bases separating them. The V gene's germline CDR1 is SNHLY and CDR2 FYNNEI. There are 13 residues in the CDR3. CDR3 residues: CASSEDMNTEAFF. As DNA, the CDR3 is TGTGCCAGCAGTGAAGACATGAACACTGAAGCTTTCTTT.

This clonotype has just a few counts. The chain has TRBV12-5 and TRBJ2-7, with a tentative D call TRBD1 (6 bases). Trimming left V 7 bases short and J 3 bases short, with 19 bases between. Germline V gives CDR1 LGHNT, CDR2 FRNRAP. CDR3 length: 15 amino acids. CDR3 protein: CASAQGQNTFYEQYF. The CDR3, as DNA: TGTGCTAGTGCCCAGGGACAAAATACCTTCTACGAGCAGTACTTC.

This clonotype was counted at least ten times. The chain has TRBV7-9 and TRBJ2-7, with 10 bases fitting TRBD1. The CDR3 length is 14 residues. Looked up from germline, CDR1 is SEHNR and CDR2 is FQNEAQ (reference sequence). Trimming cost V 5 bases and J 5 bases; bases outside gene matches: 6. The CDR3 DNA reads as TGTGCCAGCAGCCCCGGGACAGGGGTCGACGAGCAGTACTTC. Protein: CASSPGTGVDEQYF.

This chain joins TRBV30 and TRBJ2-1; 10 bases agree with TRBD2. The V and J ends lost 4 bases and 10 bases, in that order; junction bases with no gene match: 10. Germline V CDR1 and CDR2: GTSNPN, SVGIG (reference sequence). This CDR3 has 14 amino acids. The chain's CDR3 is CAWTWTSGPIEQFF. The CDR3 coding sequence is TGTGCCTGGACTTGGACTAGCGGCCCGATCGAGCAGTTCTTC.

This clonotype has ten or more counts. This chain connects TRBV20-1 to TRBJ1-1; 8 positions agree with TRBD1. The CDR3 contains 15 residues. Germline assignment: CDR1 DFQATT and CDR2 SNEGSKA (reference sequence). With 1 base clipped from V and 4 bases from J, the junction kept 8 bases outside the gene matches. CDR3: CSARGGGGQVTEAFF. The CDR3 nucleotides are TGCAGTGCTAGAGGGGGGGGGGGACAGGTCACTGAAGCTTTCTTT.

The table lists this clonotype with a few counts. The chain combines TRBV4-3 with TRBJ2-1; D gene ambiguous. This CDR3 has 16 residues. V lost 1 base to trimming and J lost 3 bases, with 13 bases between them. Per the germline V gene, CDR1 is LGHNA and CDR2 is YSLEER. The CDR3 protein is CASSQGNRLDYNEQFF. CDR3 in DNA: TGCGCCAGCAGCCAAGGGAACAGATTAGACTACAATGAGCAGTTCTTC.

This clonotype was counted many times. The chain recombines TRBV4-1 with TRBJ1-5; D is undetermined. Trimming took off 1 base at V and 4 bases at J, with 8 bases between the two ends. CDR1 and CDR2 (germline): MGHRA, YSYEKL. This CDR3 is 14 amino acids long. CDR3 sequence (DNA): TGCGCCAGCAGCCAAGGTGCGGAAAATCAGCCCCAGCATTTT. Encoded protein: CASSQGAENQPQHF.

There are many counts of this clonotype. V gene TRBV20-1 combines with J gene TRBJ2-7; TRBD1 agrees at 7 bases. Germline lookup yields CDR1 DFQATT and CDR2 SNEGSKA (reference sequence). The ends lost 4 bases at V and 4 bases at J; junction bases unmatched: 4. CDR3 size: 12 residues. CDR3 DNA: TGCAGTGCTAACAGGGGTACATACGAGCAGTACTTC. Amino acid sequence: CSANRGTYEQYF.

Concerning this clonotype itself: A much bigger clone sits one base away, suggesting this may be a read error. The J gene is TRBJ2-3, the V gene TRBV29-1, with D tentatively TRBD2 (6 bases). CDR1 is SQVTM, CDR2 ANQGSEA, per germline. There are 13 residues in the CDR3. Trimming cost V 7 bases and J 4 bases, with 15 bases left between them. CDR3 bases: TGCAGCGGACTAGGATTTAGCGCAGATACGCAGTATTTT. It encodes CSGLGFSADTQYF.

This clonotype was found a few times. The V gene is TRBV4-1, the J gene TRBJ1-1; no reliable D call. CDR1 is MGHRA and CDR2 is YSYEKL in the germline V gene. CDR3 length: 15 amino acids. V gave up 0 bases and J gave up 8 bases, with 16 bases separating them. CDR3 DNA: TGCGCCAGCAGCCAAGAAGGTAGAAGCCCCCGCGAAGCTTTCTTT. Translation: CASSQEGRSPREAFF.

This clonotype was recorded many times. J is TRBJ2-7 and V is TRBV7-2; D perhaps matches TRBD1 (7 bases). V lost 5 bases, J lost 3 bases, and 17 bases lay in between. This CDR3 has 15 residues. Looked up from germline, CDR1 is SGHTA and CDR2 is FQGNSA. The CDR3 nucleotides are TGTGCCAGCAGCCCGTTGACAGGGACTCACTACGAGCAGTACTTC. This translates into CASSPLTGTHYEQYF.

The V call is TRBV5-6, the J call TRBJ2-7; D is perhaps TRBD2 (5 bases). Germline V CDR1 and CDR2: SGHDT, YYEEEE. V gave up 2 bases and J gave up 5 bases, with 20 bases separating them. This CDR3 comprises 16 residues. The DNA for the CDR3 is TGTGCCAGCAGCTTTTCTACCCCTGGGAGAACGGACGAGCAGTACTTC. It translates to CASSFSTPGRTDEQYF. Filled out from reference TRBV5-6 and TRBJ2-7, the complete variable domain reads DAGVTQSPTHLIKTRGQQVTLRCSPKSGHDTVSWYQQALGQGPQFIFQYYEEEERQRGNFPDRFSGHQFPNYSSELNVNALLLGDSALYLCASSFSTPGRTDEQYFGPGTRLTVT.

This clonotype came up many times. V and J are TRBV19 and TRBJ2-4, with 9 nucleotides matching TRBD2. This CDR3 comprises 15 residues. With V trimmed by 1 base and J by 4 bases, 2 bases remained unmatched. Germline V gene sequence: CDR1 LNHDA, CDR2 SQIVND (reference sequence). The CDR3 DNA sequence: TGTGCCAGTAGTATAGGAACTAGCGGGAAAAACATTCAGTACTTC. This sequence encodes CASSIGTSGKNIQYF.

This clonotype occurred many times. The chain couples TRBV29-1 to TRBJ2-5; maybe TRBD2 (6 bases). The CDR3 spans 11 residues. The V gene lost 1 base and the J gene lost 9 bases, with 9 bases spanning the gap. Germline assignment: CDR1 SQVTM and CDR2 ANQGSEA. CDR3 nucleotides: TGCAGCGTTGAAGCAGGAGGGGCCCAGTACTTC. Amino acid sequence: CSVEAGGAQYF.

The table lists this clonotype with a few counts. The rearrangement links TRBV7-8 to TRBJ2-5; D is perhaps TRBD1 (5 bases). The germline CDR1 and CDR2 sequences are SGHVS and FQNEAQ. The CDR3 totals 17 residues. Trimming pared 1 base from V and 0 bases from J, leaving 15 bases between. CDR3 in amino acids: CASSLVWTNRYQETQYF. The CDR3 nucleotides read TGTGCCAGCAGCTTAGTCTGGACAAATAGATACCAAGAGACCCAGTACTTC.

V usage is TRBV6-5 and J usage is TRBJ2-3, with 9 positions matching TRBD1. Germline loops: CDR1 MNHEY, CDR2 SVGAGI. After removal of 5 bases from V and 3 bases from J, the junction contained 15 bases not matched to a gene. The CDR3 runs 18 residues. CDR3 nucleotides: TGTGCCAGCAGTCACCCGACCGCACAGGGGGCAGGGACAGATACGCAGTATTTT. Its translation: CASSHPTAQGAGTDTQYF.

This clonotype was seen repeatedly, ten times or more. The V call is TRBV7-9, the J call TRBJ2-7, with D possibly matching TRBD1 (6 bases). V gave up 4 bases and J gave up 3 bases, with 10 bases separating them. CDR1 and CDR2 from the germline V gene are SEHNR and FQNEAQ (reference sequence). The CDR3 runs to 13 residues. The CDR3: CASSSDSYYEQYF. The DNA for the CDR3 is TGTGCCAGCAGCTCGGACAGTTACTACGAGCAGTACTTC.

This clonotype has at least ten counts. V usage is TRBV5-5 and J usage is TRBJ2-3; TRBD2 might be the D (5 bases). The CDR3 is 16 residues long. Germline loops: CDR1 SGHKS, CDR2 YYEKEE (reference sequence). V was pared by 4 bases and J by 2 bases, with 17 bases between. The CDR3 coding sequence is TGTGCCAGCAGCCCGGTTCTAGCTCGGTCCACAGATACGCAGTATTTT. It yields the protein CASSPVLARSTDTQYF.

The chain combines TRBV5-1 with TRBJ2-7, with D uncertain. Germline CDR1 is SGHRS and CDR2 is YFSETQ. There are 15 residues in the CDR3. With 0 bases removed from V and 0 bases from J, the gap between germline ends came to 10 bases. The CDR3 DNA reads as TGCGCCAGCAGCTTGGAAAGGGTCAGCTCCTACGAGCAGTACTTC. Translated, it gives CASSLERVSSYEQYF.

J is TRBJ2-7 and V is TRBV4-3; a possible D gene is TRBD2 (5 bases). Germline values: CDR1 LGHNA, CDR2 YSLEER. The CDR3 is made up of 14 amino acids. Trimming stripped 1 base from V and 3 bases from J, with 10 bases between. This CDR3 reads CASSQARSGYEQYF. DNA of the CDR3: TGCGCCAGCAGCCAAGCGAGAAGCGGCTACGAGCAGTACTTC.

The CDR3 spells CASSSAGAFYNEQFF. The CDR3 nucleotides are TGTGCCAGCAGCTCAGCGGGGGCCTTCTACAATGAGCAGTTCTTC. The V call is TRBV9, the J call TRBJ2-1; 8 positions agree with TRBD2. Per the germline V gene, CDR1 is SGDLS and CDR2 is YYNGEE. The CDR3 has 15 amino acids. J lost 3 bases, V lost 4 bases, and 6 bases had no gene match.